Described below is a single T cell receptor (beta chain) sequence and its context. The data derive from a study of T cells in Graves' hyperthyroidism and ophthalmopathy. Aged 18 to 65, the patients had hyperthyroidism that was newly diagnosed and had lasted under 2 months. Template material for amplifying TCR beta CDR3 regions consisted of RNA transcripts. First-round RT-PCR of the TCR CDR3 relied on the HTBI primer set. TCRdb independently ran MiXCR on the multiplex PCR reads; one entry per CDR3 protein. The profile shows a few hundred thousand distinct CDR3 sequences, roughly 50% of them singletons. CDR1 and CDR2 (germline): SEHNR, FQNEAQ (reference sequence). With 5 bases removed from V and 6 bases from J, the gap between germline ends came to 14 bases. The CDR3 covers 13 residues.

The TCR sequence derives from a woman under 30 with Graves' hyperthyroidism. Input material: peripheral blood or thyroid tissue (not recorded which). The chain employs TRBV7-9 and TRBJ2-7, with D perhaps matching TRBD2 (6 bases). CDR3 in amino acids: CASSAVTGVEQYF. DNA for the CDR3: TGTGCCAGCAGCGCAGTGACGGGGGTCGAGCAGTACTTC.